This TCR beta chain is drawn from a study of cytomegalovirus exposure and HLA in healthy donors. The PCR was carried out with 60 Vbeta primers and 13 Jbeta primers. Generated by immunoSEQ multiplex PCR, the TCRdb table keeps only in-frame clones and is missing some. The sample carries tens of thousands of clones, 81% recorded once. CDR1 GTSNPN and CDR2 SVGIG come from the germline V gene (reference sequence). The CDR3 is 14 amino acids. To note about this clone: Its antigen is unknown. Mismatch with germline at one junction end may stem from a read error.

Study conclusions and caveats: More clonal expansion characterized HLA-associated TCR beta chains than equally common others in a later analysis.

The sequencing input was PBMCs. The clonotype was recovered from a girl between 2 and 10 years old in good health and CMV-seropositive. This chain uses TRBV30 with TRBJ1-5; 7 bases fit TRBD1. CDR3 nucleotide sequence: TGTGCCTGGAGTGTGGACAGGTACTATCAGCCCCAGAATTTT. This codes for CAWSVDRYYQPQNF.